One and the same sample provided the 29 T cell receptor beta chains below, sequenced in a study of OX40 agonist ivuxolimab in advanced cancers. Clones were sequenced by immunoSEQ multiplex PCR, and TCRdb holds only the in-frame ones, with some missing. The sample consists of about 59,000 clones, over 70% of them appearing once. Sequences were derived from CD4+ or CD8+ T cells sorted from blood, sampled in a trial of the OX40 agonist ivuxolimab. These receptors originate from an adult with an advanced solid tumor such as melanoma, head and neck, liver or kidney cancer.

This rearrangement joins TRBV6-5 to TRBJ2-1; 8 nucleotides align to TRBD1. Trimming took 6 bases from V and 7 from J; bases not matched to a gene: 5. The CDR3 runs to 13 residues. Germline lookup yields CDR1 MNHEY and CDR2 SVGAGI. DNA for the CDR3: TGTGCCAGCAGAAGACAGGGGCGGAATGAGCAGTTCTTC. Translated, it gives CASRRQGRNEQFF.

V gene TRBV2 combines with J gene TRBJ1-2; D remains unclear. Germline V gene sequence: CDR1 SNHLY, CDR2 FYNNEI. V gave up 8 bases and J gave up 0 bases, with 7 bases separating them. The CDR3 is made up of 12 amino acids. CDR3 sequence: CASFRTNYGYTF. Here the CDR3 DNA reads TGTGCCAGCTTCAGAACTAACTATGGCTACACCTTC.

V usage is TRBV6-1 and J usage is TRBJ2-6, with a possible D match to TRBD1 (6 bases). The CDR3 has 15 residues. Trimming removed 6 bases at V and 2 bases at J, with 11 bases between. CDR1 is MNHNS, CDR2 SASEGT, per germline. CDR3 in amino acids: CASSPNRAGANVLTF. The CDR3 bases are TGTGCCAGCAGCCCAAACAGGGCTGGGGCCAACGTCCTGACTTTC.

V and J are TRBV19 and TRBJ1-1; D unclear. V was pared by 7 bases and J by 1 base, with 10 bases between. In germline, CDR1 is LNHDA, CDR2 SQIVND (reference sequence). This CDR3 contains 13 residues. For the CDR3, the DNA is TGTGCCAGTACTACGGTCTGGAACACTGAAGCTTTCTTT. It translates to CASTTVWNTEAFF.

This clone was recorded only once. The chain recombines TRBV5-4 with TRBJ1-3; tentative D call: TRBD1 (6 bases). Germline CDR1 is SGHNT and CDR2 is YYREEE (reference sequence). V was shortened by 0 bases and J by 4 bases, with 11 bases between the two germline ends. The CDR3 has 15 amino acids. The CDR3 nucleotides are TGTGCCAGCAGCTTGGAGGGGGAGCGGGGAAACACCATATATTTT. Translating gives CASSLEGERGNTIYF. Filled out from reference TRBV5-4 and TRBJ1-3, the complete variable domain reads ETGVTQSPTHLIKTRGQQVTLRCSSQSGHNTVSWYQQALGQGPQFIFQYYREEENGRGNFPPRFSGLQFPNYSSELNVNALELDDSALYLCASSLEGERGNTIYFGEGSWLTVV.

CDR3 amino acids: CSVDRARQETQYF. The CDR3 bases are TGCAGCGTTGACCGGGCCCGACAAGAGACCCAGTACTTC. The chain combines TRBV29-1 with TRBJ2-5; D is ambiguous. This CDR3 has 13 residues. Trimming took 3 bases from V and 2 from J, leaving 10 bases between them. Germline V gene sequence: CDR1 SQVTM, CDR2 ANQGSEA.

This clone was counted a few times. The V gene is TRBV30, the J gene TRBJ2-7; D not certain. Germline V CDR1 and CDR2: GTSNPN, SVGIG (reference sequence). This CDR3 spans 14 amino acids. Trimming removed 4 bases from V and 0 bases from J, with 13 bases in between. CDR3 nucleotide sequence: TGTGCCTGGACCCTAAAGATCAACTCCTACGAGCAGTACTTC. The encoded protein is CAWTLKINSYEQYF.

The V call is TRBV29-1, the J call TRBJ1-5; no clear D gene. This CDR3 has 13 residues. The germline V and J ends were trimmed by 0 bases and 4 bases, with 7 bases remaining between them. The germline gives CDR1 SQVTM, CDR2 ANQGSEA. The CDR3 DNA sequence: TGCAGCGTTGAAGAAGGGAAAAATCAGCCCCAGCATTTT. It yields the protein CSVEEGKNQPQHF.

The J gene is TRBJ2-5, the V gene TRBV29-1; D is possibly TRBD1 or TRBD2 (7 bases each). V lost 3 bases to trimming and J lost 3 bases, with 17 bases between them. The CDR3 extends over 15 amino acids. Germline CDR1 reads SQVTM; CDR2 reads ANQGSEA. CDR3 bases: TGCAGCGTTGATAGGGGGGGACAGCCTGAAGAGACCCAGTACTTC. Translating gives CSVDRGGQPEETQYF.

This rearrangement joins TRBV5-1 to TRBJ2-5; D ambiguous. From germline, CDR1 is SGHRS and CDR2 YFSETQ. Deletions cut 0 bases from V and 2 bases from J, with 5 bases between. The CDR3 loop spans 13 amino acids. CDR3 in amino acids: CASSLDWQETQYF. The DNA for the CDR3 is TGCGCCAGCAGCTTGGACTGGCAAGAGACCCAGTACTTC.

This clone was seen once. This chain connects TRBV7-2 to TRBJ2-2; TRBD2 agrees at 10 bases. The CDR3 contains 17 residues. The germline V gene has CDR1 SGHTA and CDR2 FQGNSA. V shed 4 bases, J shed 6 bases, and the junction held 11 bases outside the gene matches. The CDR3: CASSYPAGGTRPGELFF. The DNA of the CDR3 is TGTGCCAGCAGCTATCCAGCGGGAGGGACCCGGCCCGGGGAGCTGTTTTTT.

The chain couples TRBV7-8 to TRBJ2-5; a possible D gene is TRBD1 (6 bases). The CDR3 is 14 amino acids. CDR1 is SGHVS and CDR2 is FQNEAQ in the germline V gene. V lost 5 bases, J lost 7 bases, and 17 bases lay in between. The CDR3 loop reads CASSRTTGLGTQYF. The CDR3 DNA is TGTGCCAGCAGCCGAACCACAGGGTTGGGGACCCAGTACTTC.

CDR3 bases: TGTGCCAGCAGTGAAGCTAGAGGGGGGGTCGCTGAAGCTTTCTTT. Amino acid sequence: CASSEARGGVAEAFF. This chain uses TRBV2 with TRBJ1-1; D may be TRBD1 (6 bases). The V and J ends lost 0 bases and 6 bases respectively, with 14 bases between them. The CDR3 has 15 amino acids. Germline assignment: CDR1 SNHLY and CDR2 FYNNEI.

The V gene is TRBV5-8, the J gene TRBJ2-3; 9 nucleotides line up with TRBD1. The CDR3 extends over 16 amino acids. Per the germline V gene, CDR1 is SGHTS and CDR2 is YDEGEE. V shed 5 bases, J shed 5 bases, and the junction held 12 bases outside the gene matches. The DNA for the CDR3 is TGTGCCAGCAGTTTCTATCCGGGACAGGGAGGAGATACGCAGTATTTT. It translates to CASSFYPGQGGDTQYF.

The CDR3 reads CAIGSGGDADTQYF. DNA for the CDR3: TGTGCCATCGGTAGCGGGGGGGACGCAGATACGCAGTATTTT. The chain joins TRBV19 to TRBJ2-3; TRBD2 agrees at 11 bases. CDR3 length: 14 amino acids. V dropped 10 bases and J dropped 4; count of bases not matched to a gene: 7. Germline CDR1 is LNHDA and CDR2 is SQIVND (reference sequence).

The chain is built from TRBV12-5 and TRBJ2-5; 9 bases are shared with TRBD2. Germline V gene lookup returns CDR1 LGHNT and CDR2 FRNRAP. This CDR3 contains 13 residues. V lost 7 bases and J lost 5; bases outside the gene matches: 5. DNA for the CDR3: TGTGCTAGTGCTAGCGGGATCCGGGAGACCCAGTACTTC. It yields the protein CASASGIRETQYF.

This clone was detected a few times. The V and J genes are TRBV1 and TRBJ2-3; the table assigns TRBD2, which was not confirmed against the DNA. TRBV1 is a pseudogene. The CDR3 has 21 residues. Here the CDR3 reads CTSSPSMIPGLAGGGTDTQYF. The CDR3 DNA follows: TGCACCAGCAGCCCGTCGATGATACCGGGACTAGCGGGGGGGGGCACAGATACGCAGTATTTT.

The gene calls are TRBV5-8 and TRBJ1-1; D gene ambiguous. This CDR3 contains 13 residues. Germline CDR1 is SGHTS and CDR2 is YDEGEE. The V and J ends lost 0 bases and 1 base respectively, with 4 bases between them. The CDR3 protein is CASSLVPNTEAFF. The CDR3 DNA sequence: TGTGCCAGCAGCTTGGTCCCGAACACTGAAGCTTTCTTT.

V gene TRBV10-3 combines with J gene TRBJ2-1, with 8 bases lining up with TRBD2. Trimming cost V 7 bases and J 9 bases; bases outside gene matches: 11. Germline V lookup: CDR1 ENHRY, CDR2 SYGVKD. The CDR3 has 14 amino acids. The CDR3 DNA is TGTGCCATCACCCCGGGGGGGAGCCAGAGTGAGCAGTTCTTC. Translation gives CAITPGGSQSEQFF.

The chain couples TRBV6-5 to TRBJ2-1; 10 nucleotides align to TRBD1. The CDR3 is 14 amino acids. Germline loops: CDR1 MNHEY, CDR2 SVGAGI. Trimming removed 5 bases from V and 7 bases from J; junction bases left unmatched: 5. This CDR3 reads CASSPGQGSNEQFF. CDR3 DNA sequence: TGTGCCAGCAGTCCGGGACAGGGGTCGAATGAGCAGTTCTTC.

The chain recombines TRBV27 with TRBJ1-4; no reliable D call. Trimming removed 6 bases from V and 8 bases from J, with 16 bases in between. Germline V gives CDR1 MNHEY, CDR2 SMNVEV (reference sequence). The CDR3 contains 14 residues. CDR3 protein: CASSPVGSREKLFF. In DNA, the CDR3 is TGTGCCAGCAGCCCCGTGGGGTCGAGAGAAAAACTGTTTTTT.

The chain recombines TRBV9 with TRBJ2-6; D perhaps matches TRBD2 (6 bases). Germline V gene lookup returns CDR1 SGDLS and CDR2 YYNGEE. This CDR3 has 17 residues. Trimming stripped 2 bases from V and 0 bases from J, with 12 bases between. The CDR3 spells CASSVLGTFSGANVLTF. The CDR3 DNA follows: TGTGCCAGCAGCGTGTTGGGGACTTTCTCTGGGGCCAACGTCCTGACTTTC.

The CDR3 reads CASSKEAASSYNSPLHF. DNA of the CDR3: TGTGCCAGCAGCAAAGAAGCAGCAAGCTCCTATAATTCACCCCTCCACTTT. The gene calls are TRBV21-1 and TRBJ1-6. TRBV21-1 is given as a pseudogene. The CDR3 spans 17 residues.

V gene TRBV18 combines with J gene TRBJ2-7, with 8 bases aligning to TRBD2. CDR1 and CDR2 (germline): KGHSH, LQKENI. The CDR3 extends over 14 amino acids. J gave up 2 bases and V 2 bases, and 2 bases lay outside the gene matches. Here the CDR3 reads CASSPVAGPYEQYF. Written as DNA, the CDR3 is TGTGCCAGCTCACCAGTAGCGGGACCCTACGAGCAGTACTTC. Full variable domain (missing parts from reference TRBV18 and TRBJ2-7): NAGVMQNPRHLVRRRGQEARLRCSPMKGHSHVYWYRQLPEEGLKFMVYLQKENIIDESGMPKERFSAEFPKEGPSILRIQQVVRGDSAAYFCASSPVAGPYEQYFGPGTRLTVT.

This chain uses TRBV10-1 with TRBJ2-7; tentatively, D is TRBD1 (5 bases). Germline CDR1 reads WNHNN; CDR2 reads SYGVQD (reference sequence). There are 14 residues in the CDR3. Trimming took off 0 bases at V and 2 bases at J, with 8 bases between the two ends. The CDR3 bases are TGCGCCAGCAGTGAGTCGACAGCGACCTACGAGCAGTACTTC. This sequence encodes CASSESTATYEQYF.

V usage is TRBV9 and J usage is TRBJ2-1; possible D gene TRBD1, 6 bases. Germline loops: CDR1 SGDLS, CDR2 YYNGEE. V was clipped by 4 bases and J by 2 bases, with 7 bases between them. The CDR3 runs to 13 residues. DNA of the CDR3: TGTGCCAGCAGCTCAGGGGCCTACAATGAGCAGTTCTTC. It specifies CASSSGAYNEQFF. The variable domain in full, with the rest retrieved from reference TRBV9 and TRBJ2-1, is DSGVTQTPKHLITATGQRVTLRCSPRSGDLSVYWYQQSLDQGLQFLIQYYNGEERAKGNILERFSAQQFPDLHSELNLSSLELGDSALYFCASSSGAYNEQFFGPGTRLTVL.

The rearrangement links TRBV28 to TRBJ1-6; D gene unclear. This CDR3 is built from 14 residues. Germline lookup yields CDR1 MDHEN and CDR2 SYDVKM. The V and J ends lost 7 bases and 0 bases respectively, with 7 bases between them. The CDR3 DNA follows: TGTGCCAGCACCAGGAGCTCCTATAATTCACCCCTCCACTTT. Translated: CASTRSSYNSPLHF.

This chain connects TRBV5-6 to TRBJ2-3, with D perhaps matching TRBD2 (6 bases). V was shortened by 3 bases and J by 5 bases, with 13 bases between the two germline ends. The CDR3 is 14 amino acids. Per the germline V gene, CDR1 is SGHDT and CDR2 is YYEEEE. CDR3 residues: CASSSRTGGDTQYF. The CDR3 DNA sequence: TGTGCCAGCAGCTCAAGGACCGGGGGAGATACGCAGTATTTT.

This clone showed up just once. Written as DNA, the CDR3 is TGTGCCAGCAGGGAAAGGACAGGGGGCTTCTATAATTCACCCCTCCACTTT. It encodes CASRERTGGFYNSPLHF. V and J are TRBV11-2 and TRBJ1-6; 11 bases line up with TRBD1. Unmatched junction bases numbered 7, after V lost 6 bases and J lost 3 bases. The germline CDR1 and CDR2 sequences are SGHAT and FQNNGV. The CDR3 runs 17 residues.